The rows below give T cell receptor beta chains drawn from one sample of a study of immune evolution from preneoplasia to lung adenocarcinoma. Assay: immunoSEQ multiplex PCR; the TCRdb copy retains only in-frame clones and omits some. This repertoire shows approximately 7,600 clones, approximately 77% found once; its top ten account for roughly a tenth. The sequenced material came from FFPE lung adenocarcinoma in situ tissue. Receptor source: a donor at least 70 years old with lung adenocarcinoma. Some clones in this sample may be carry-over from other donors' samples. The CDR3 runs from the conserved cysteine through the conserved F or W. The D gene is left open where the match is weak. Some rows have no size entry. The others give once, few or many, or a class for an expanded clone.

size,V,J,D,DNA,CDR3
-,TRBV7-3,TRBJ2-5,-,TGTGCCAGCAGCCAGACCGGGGCGGGGGAGACCCAGTACTTC,CASSQTGAGETQYF
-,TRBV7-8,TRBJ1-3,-,TGTGCCAGCATTCAGGGAAGCTCTGGAAACACCATATATTTT,CASIQGSSGNTIYF
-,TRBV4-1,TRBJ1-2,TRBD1,TGCGCCAGCAGCCAAGAGGAGACAGGGACTAACTATGGCTACACCTTC,CASSQEETGTNYGYTF
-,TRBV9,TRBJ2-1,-,TGTGCCAGCAGCGTAGACACGGGGCGGTCCAATGAGCAGTTCTTC,CASSVDTGRSNEQFF
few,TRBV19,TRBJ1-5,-,TGTGCCAGTAGTAGGTCAGAAGAGGGAGGCCAGCCCCAGCATTTT,CASSRSEEGGQPQHF
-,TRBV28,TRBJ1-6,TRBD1,TGTGCCAGCCTACCTGGACAGGGGCATAATTCACCCCTCCACTTT,CASLPGQGHNSPLHF
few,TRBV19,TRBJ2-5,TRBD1,TGTGCCAGTGGAGAACCGGGACAGGGGGTGGTAGGAGAGACCCAGTACTTC,CASGEPGQGVVGETQYF
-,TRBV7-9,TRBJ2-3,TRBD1,TGTGCCAGCACCCCGGGACAGGTAGTAGATACGCAGTATTTT,CASTPGQVVDTQYF
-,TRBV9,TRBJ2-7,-,TGTGCCAGCAGCGTGACCCCCCTAGCGAACTCCTACGAGCAGTACTTC,CASSVTPLANSYEQYF
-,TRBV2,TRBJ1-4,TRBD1,TGTGCCAGCAGCCGGGACAGGGGAAATGAAAAACTGTTTTTT,CASSRDRGNEKLFF
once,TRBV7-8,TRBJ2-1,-,TGTGCCAGCAGCTTAGCACAGATCATAATTTTTAATGAGCAGTTCTTC,CASSLAQIIIFNEQFF
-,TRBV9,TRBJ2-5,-,TGTGCCAGCAGCCCCGTTCCCCAAGAGACCCAGTACTTC,CASSPVPQETQYF
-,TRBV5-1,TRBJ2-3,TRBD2,TGCGCCAGCAGCTTTAGCGGGACTGCAGATACGCAGTATTTT,CASSFSGTADTQYF
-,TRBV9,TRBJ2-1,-,TGTGCCAGCAGCGTAGGAACGGGAGAAGATGAGCAGTTCTTC,CASSVGTGEDEQFF
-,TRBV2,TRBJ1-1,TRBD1,TGTGCCAGCAGGCGGGGGACAGACGAAGCTTTCTTT,CASRRGTDEAFF
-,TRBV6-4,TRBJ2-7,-,TGTGCCAGTTCGCGGGACTTTCTAGGCGAGCAGTACTTC,CASSRDFLGEQYF
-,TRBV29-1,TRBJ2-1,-,TGCAGCGTTCGTCGGGAAGGGAATGAGCAGTTCTTC,CSVRREGNEQFF
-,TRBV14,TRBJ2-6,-,TGTGCCAGCAGCCAGGCCGGGGCCAACGTCCTGACTTTC,CASSQAGANVLTF
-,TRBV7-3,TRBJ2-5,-,TGTGCCAGCAGCTTAACCAACCAAGAGACCCAGTACTTC,CASSLTNQETQYF
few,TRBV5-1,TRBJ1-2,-,TGCGCCAGCAGCTTGCTTTTATCGGCGGGTCATGGCTACACCTTC,CASSLLLSAGHGYTF
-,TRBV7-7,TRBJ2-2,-,TGTGCTAGCAGCTTCGCGGTGGAACGGGAGCTGTTTTTT,CASSFAVERELFF
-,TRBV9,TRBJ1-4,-,TGTGCCAGCAGCGTAGAGGGGACATATAATGAAAAACTGTTTTTT,CASSVEGTYNEKLFF
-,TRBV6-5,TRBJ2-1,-,TGTGCCAGCAGTCCCCGGAGGGAGCAGTTCTTC,CASSPRREQFF
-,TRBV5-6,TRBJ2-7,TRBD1,TGTGCCAGCAGCAGACGACAGGGTGGGTACGAGCAGTACTTC,CASSRRQGGYEQYF
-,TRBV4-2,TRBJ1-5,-,TGTGCCAGCAGCCAGGCCGGGCCAAATCAGCCCCAGCATTTT,CASSQAGPNQPQHF
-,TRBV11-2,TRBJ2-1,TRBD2,TGTGCCAGCAGCTTACTCGGCGGGAGGGCCGTCAATGAGCAGTTCTTC,CASSLLGGRAVNEQFF
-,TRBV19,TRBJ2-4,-,TGTGCCAGTAGTATCCCCGGCGGCGCCAAAAACATTCAGTACTTC,CASSIPGGAKNIQYF
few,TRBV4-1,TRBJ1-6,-,TGCGCCAGCAGCCAAGGGGGGGGTAGAGGCTATTCACCCCTCCACTTT,CASSQGGGRGYSPLHF
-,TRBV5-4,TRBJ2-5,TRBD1,TGTGCCAGCAGCTTTACAGGGGGCTTAGAGACCCAGTACTTC,CASSFTGGLETQYF
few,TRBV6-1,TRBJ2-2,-,TGTGCCAGCAGCGAGGTGGCCGGCACCGGGGAGCTGTTTTTT,CASSEVAGTGELFF
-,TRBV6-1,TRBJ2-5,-,TGTGCCAGCAGTGCGGACCCTCAGGAGACCCAGTACTTC,CASSADPQETQYF
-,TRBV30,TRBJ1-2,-,TGTGCCTGGAGTCTCCGGGACACTGGGGGCTACACCTTC,CAWSLRDTGGYTF
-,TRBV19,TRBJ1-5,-,TGTGCCAGTAGTCTCCCAGGGAAGGCGTCCCAGCATTTT,CASSLPGKASQHF
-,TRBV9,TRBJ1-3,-,TGTGCCAGCACAGAGGGAGCGGGGGGACGAAACACCATATATTTT,CASTEGAGGRNTIYF
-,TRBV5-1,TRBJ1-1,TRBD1,TGCGCCAGCAGCGGCCCCGGACAGGGGGCTGAAGCTTTCTTT,CASSGPGQGAEAFF
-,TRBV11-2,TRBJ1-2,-,TGTGCCAGCAGCTTAAGTCAGATTTATGGCTACACCTTC,CASSLSQIYGYTF
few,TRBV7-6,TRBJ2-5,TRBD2,TGTGCCAGCAGTCCTAAGACTAGCCACGAGACCCAGTACTTC,CASSPKTSHETQYF
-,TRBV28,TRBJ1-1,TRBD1,TGTGCCAGCAGTTCTCGGACAGGGAACACTGAAGCTTTCTTT,CASSSRTGNTEAFF
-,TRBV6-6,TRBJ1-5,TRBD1,TGTGCCAGCATCGACAGGGGTTCGGGCAATCAGCCCCAGCATTTT,CASIDRGSGNQPQHF
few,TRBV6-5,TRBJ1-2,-,TGTGCCAGCAGTAACGGGCTTTGGGATAGCTATGGCTACACCTTC,CASSNGLWDSYGYTF
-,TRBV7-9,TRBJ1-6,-,TGTGCCAGCAGCCCTCCGGGACGGGATAATTCACCCCTCCACTTT,CASSPPGRDNSPLHF
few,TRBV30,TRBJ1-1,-,TGTGCCTGGAGTGCCGGACGGACTACGATTTCTTTCTTT,CAWSAGRTTISFF
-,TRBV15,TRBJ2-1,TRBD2,TGTGCCACCAGCAGAGATTCGGGTCTAGCGGGATCCTATGAGCAGTTCTTC,CATSRDSGLAGSYEQFF
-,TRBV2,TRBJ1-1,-,TGTGCCAGCAGTGAAGCACTATCCCCCGCTACAGGGAACACTGAAGCTTTCTTT,CASSEALSPATGNTEAFF